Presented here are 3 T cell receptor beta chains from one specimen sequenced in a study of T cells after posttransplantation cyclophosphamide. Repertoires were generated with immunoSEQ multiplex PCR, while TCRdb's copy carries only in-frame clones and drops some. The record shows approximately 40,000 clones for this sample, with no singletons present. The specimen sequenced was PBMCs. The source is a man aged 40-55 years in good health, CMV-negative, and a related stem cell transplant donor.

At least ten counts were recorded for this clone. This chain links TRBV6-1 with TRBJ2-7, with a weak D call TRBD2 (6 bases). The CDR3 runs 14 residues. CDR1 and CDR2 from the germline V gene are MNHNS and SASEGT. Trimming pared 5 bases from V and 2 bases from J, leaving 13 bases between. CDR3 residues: CASSHGGWAYEQYV. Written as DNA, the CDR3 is TGTGCCAGCAGTCACGGGGGTTGGGCCTACGAGCAGTACGTC.

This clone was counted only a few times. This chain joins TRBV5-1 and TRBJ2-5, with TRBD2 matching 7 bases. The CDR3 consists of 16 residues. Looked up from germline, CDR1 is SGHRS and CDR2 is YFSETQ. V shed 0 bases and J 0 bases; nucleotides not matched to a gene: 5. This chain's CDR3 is CASSLDPAGNQETQYF. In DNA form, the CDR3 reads TGCGCCAGCAGCTTGGATCCAGCGGGGAACCAAGAGACCCAGTACTTC.

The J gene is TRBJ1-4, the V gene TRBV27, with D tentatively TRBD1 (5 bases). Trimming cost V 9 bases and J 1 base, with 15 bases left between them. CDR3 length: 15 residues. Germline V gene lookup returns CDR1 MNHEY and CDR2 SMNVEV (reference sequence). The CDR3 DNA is TGTGCCAGAATCAGGGACTACGGAACTAATGAAAAACTGTTTTTT. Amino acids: CARIRDYGTNEKLFF.